This TCR beta chain was found in a study of type 1 regulatory T cells (dated by TCRdb to the early 2020s). Turning to the overall study: An in vitro protocol by which a Tr1-enriched, alloantigen-specific CD4 T cell product named T-allo10 was generated was characterized in the study. Patients with hematological malignancies who were receiving allogeneic hematopoietic stem cell transplantation were the group in which T-allo10 was being clinically evaluated.

TCRdb names Illumina MiSeq as the instrument used. Clones were called with MiXCR by TCRdb after fastp trimmed the public reads at Q25, and only in-frame beta chains were retained. When rows share a CDR3 protein, they turn into one entry using the most common DNA and genes. This sample comprises approximately 100,000 distinct CDR3 sequences, about 28% of them detected only once. The ten top clones hold 2.2% of the sample. This clonotype was observed a handful of times. Its antigen has not been determined. No per-base quality is available; no much larger clone lies one base away. The junction shows trimming of 2 bases on V and 8 bases on J, plus 16 bases between the germline ends. CDR1 MDHEN and CDR2 SYDVKM are derived from the germline V gene. Its CDR3 holds 15 amino acids, cysteine through phenylalanine. The CDR3 DNA has 45 bases and is translated from base 1.

Recombination connected TRBV28 to TRBJ2-4; the best D guess is TRBD2, with 5 bases matching. The sample comprised CD4+ T cells, either the whole sample or a sorted fraction (not recorded which). The sequence came from a human donor in good health. Here is the DNA: TGTGCCAGCAGTTTAGGTAGGCGGACTTCACACATTCAGTACTTC. Its translation is CASSLGRRTSHIQYF.